The next 3 T cell receptor beta chains were all read from a single sample in a study of blood T cell repertoires in COVID-19. Sequenced by immunoSEQ multiplex PCR; TCRdb stores in-frame clones only, minus some. The sample lists 150,000 to 200,000 clones, roughly 86% seen once, with roughly 2.5% in the top ten. Sequences were obtained from peripheral blood. The source is a man aged 35 to 55 with active or convalescent COVID-19.

V usage is TRBV14 and J usage is TRBJ1-3, with D uncertain. Per the germline V gene, CDR1 is SGHDN and CDR2 is FVKESK. With 3 bases removed from V and 0 bases from J, the gap between germline ends came to 6 bases. CDR3 length: 14 amino acids. The DNA of the CDR3 is TGTGCCAGCAGCCATTATGTCTCTGGAAACACCATATATTTT. Translating it yields CASSHYVSGNTIYF.

This clone was counted a single time. The chain combines TRBV7-9 with TRBJ2-7; 7 nucleotides agree with TRBD1. This CDR3 is built from 19 residues. Germline V gene sequence: CDR1 SEHNR, CDR2 FQNEAQ (reference sequence). The ends lost 4 bases at V and 0 bases at J; junction bases unmatched: 18. The CDR3 is CASSSSPRGSGQSSYEQYF. The CDR3 DNA sequence: TGTGCCAGCAGCTCGAGCCCTCGAGGATCGGGACAGAGCTCCTACGAGCAGTACTTC.

This rearrangement joins TRBV6-9 to TRBJ2-1; tentatively, D is TRBD1 (5 bases). CDR1 MNHGY and CDR2 SVAAGI come from the germline V gene. Trimming cost V 1 base and J 0 bases, with 10 bases left between them. This CDR3 spans 16 amino acids. Here the CDR3 reads CASSYYVGASYNEQFF. CDR3 nucleotides: TGTGCCAGCAGTTATTACGTTGGGGCCTCCTACAATGAGCAGTTCTTC.